This T cell receptor beta chain was captured by sequencing in a study of T cells in Graves' hyperthyroidism and ophthalmopathy. Study-wide results and limits: Prediction of ophthalmopathy progression came a median roughly 6.7 months pre-onset. Researchers found most expanded thyroid clonotypes above 0.001 in blood as well.

Hyperthyroidism was newly diagnosed in patients aged 18 to 65 (duration under 2 months). Researchers barred patients who had uncontrolled infection, other autoimmune disease, pregnancy or lactation. RNA transcripts provided the source from which TCR beta CDR3 regions were amplified. Initially, a first-round RT-PCR of the TCR CDR3 employed the HTBI primer set. MiXCR, applied by TCRdb to the multiplex PCR reads, yields one record per CDR3 protein. Here the sample spans around 620,000 distinct CDR3 sequences, roughly 15% being singletons. In the case of this clonotype: Its cognate antigen is unknown.

CDR1 and CDR2 from the germline V gene are DFQATT and SNEGSKA (reference sequence). The CDR3 has 15 amino acids. Trimming at V came to 2 bases and at J to 2 bases, leaving 7 bases not matched to a gene. J is TRBJ2-3 and V is TRBV20-1; 7 nucleotides agree with TRBD2. Sequences were obtained from blood. The receptor was derived from a woman aged 25-40 years with Graves' hyperthyroidism. DNA for the CDR3: TGCAGTGCTAGATCCCAGCGGGGAGCCACAGATACGCAGTATTTT. Protein: CSARSQRGATDTQYF.